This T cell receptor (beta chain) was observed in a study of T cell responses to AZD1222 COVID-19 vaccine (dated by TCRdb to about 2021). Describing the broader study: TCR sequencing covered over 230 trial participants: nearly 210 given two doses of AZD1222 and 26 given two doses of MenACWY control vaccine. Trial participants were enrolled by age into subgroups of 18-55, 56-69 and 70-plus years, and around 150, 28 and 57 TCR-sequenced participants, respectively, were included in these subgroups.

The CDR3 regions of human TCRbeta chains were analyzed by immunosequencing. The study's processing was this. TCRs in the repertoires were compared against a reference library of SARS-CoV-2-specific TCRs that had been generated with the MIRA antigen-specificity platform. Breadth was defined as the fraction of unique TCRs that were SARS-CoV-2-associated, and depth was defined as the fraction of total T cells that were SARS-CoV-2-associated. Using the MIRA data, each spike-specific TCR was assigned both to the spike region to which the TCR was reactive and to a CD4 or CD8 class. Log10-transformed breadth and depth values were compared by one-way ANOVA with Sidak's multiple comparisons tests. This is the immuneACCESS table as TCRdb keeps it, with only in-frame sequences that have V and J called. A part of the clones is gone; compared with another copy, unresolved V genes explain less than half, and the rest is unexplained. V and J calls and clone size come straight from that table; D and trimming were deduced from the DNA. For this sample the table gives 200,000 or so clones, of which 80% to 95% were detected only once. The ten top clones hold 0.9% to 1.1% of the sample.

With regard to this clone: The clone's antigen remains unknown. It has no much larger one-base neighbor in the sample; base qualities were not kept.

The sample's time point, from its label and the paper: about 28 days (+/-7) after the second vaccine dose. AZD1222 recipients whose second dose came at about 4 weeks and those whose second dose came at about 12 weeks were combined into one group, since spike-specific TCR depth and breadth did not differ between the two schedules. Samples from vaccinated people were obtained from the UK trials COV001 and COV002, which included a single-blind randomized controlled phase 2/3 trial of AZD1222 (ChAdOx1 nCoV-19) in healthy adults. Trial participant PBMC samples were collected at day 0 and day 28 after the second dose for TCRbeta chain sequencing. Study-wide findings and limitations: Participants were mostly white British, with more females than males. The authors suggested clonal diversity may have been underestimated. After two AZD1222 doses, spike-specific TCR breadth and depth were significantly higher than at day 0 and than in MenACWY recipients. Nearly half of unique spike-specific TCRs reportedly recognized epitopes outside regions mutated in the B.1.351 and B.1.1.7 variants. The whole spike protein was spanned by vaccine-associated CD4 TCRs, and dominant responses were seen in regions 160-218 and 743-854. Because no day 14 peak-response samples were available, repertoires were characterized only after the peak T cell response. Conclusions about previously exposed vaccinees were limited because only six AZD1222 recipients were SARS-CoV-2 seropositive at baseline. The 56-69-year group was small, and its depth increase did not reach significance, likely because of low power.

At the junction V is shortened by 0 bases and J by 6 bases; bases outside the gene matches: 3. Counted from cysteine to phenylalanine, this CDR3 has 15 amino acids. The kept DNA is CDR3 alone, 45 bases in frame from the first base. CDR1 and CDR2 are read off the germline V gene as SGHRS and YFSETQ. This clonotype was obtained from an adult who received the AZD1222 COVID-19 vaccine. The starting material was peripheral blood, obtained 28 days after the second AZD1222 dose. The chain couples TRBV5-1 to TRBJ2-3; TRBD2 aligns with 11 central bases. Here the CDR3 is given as CASSLERTSGDTQYF. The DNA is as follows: TGCGCCAGCAGCTTGGAACGGACTAGCGGGGATACGCAGTATTTT. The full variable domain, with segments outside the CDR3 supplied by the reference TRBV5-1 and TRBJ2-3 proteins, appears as KAGVTQTPRYLIKTRGQQVTLSCSPISGHRSVSWYQQTPGQGLQFLFEYFSETQRNKGNFPGRFSGRQFSNSRSEMNVSTLELGDSALYLCASSLERTSGDTQYFGPGTRLTVL.